This paragraph covers one TCR beta chain sequence. Original methodology: Nucleated cell number was recorded as an estimate derived from reference gene primer amplification. Generated by immunoSEQ multiplex PCR, the TCRdb table keeps only in-frame clones and is missing some. The V and J calls and clone size come from that table; D and trimming were worked out from the DNA. Among roughly 350,000 clones listed, about nine tenths were seen once. This sample is part of a study of blood T cell repertoires in COVID-19. Turning to the study itself: From the United States, Italy and Spain came samples of acute and convalescent COVID-19. The analysed material was cDNA or gDNA that came from T cells, B-cell-depleted T cells, or PBMCs.

Germline V gene sequence: CDR1 GTSNPN, CDR2 SVGIG (reference sequence). There are 12 residues in the CDR3. Trimming pared 2 bases from V and 2 bases from J, leaving 3 bases between. The chain carries TRBV30 and TRBJ2-2; D gene unclear. Sequencing used peripheral blood. The receptor was isolated from a woman in her 70s with COVID-19, enrolled during active disease. The CDR3, as DNA: TGTGCCTGGAGTCCAAACACCGGGGAGCTGTTTTTT. Protein product: CAWSPNTGELFF.